This TCR beta chain was obtained from a study of T cell repertoires in ileal Crohn's disease. Study-wide results and limits: Compared with CD4 T cells, sorted CD8 cells carried more expanded clones.

Looked up from germline, CDR1 is MDHEN and CDR2 is SYDVKM. Germline trimming cut 2 bases from V and 7 bases from J; bases unmatched to any gene: 18. The CDR3 runs to 18 residues. The protocol was immunoSEQ multiplex PCR, while the TCRdb copy is restricted to in-frame clones and leaves out a portion. The table has approximately 12,000 clones, more than 65% seen once; the top ten hold around 8.7%. Time point meaning: neoterminal ileum biopsy at postoperative endoscopy, about 6 months after surgery. By share, this clone counts as medium-sized (0.01 to 0.1%). What it binds is unknown. This clonotype was obtained from an adult with Crohn's disease. The rearrangement uses TRBV28 and TRBJ2-7, with 9 nucleotides matching TRBD1. Sequenced material: ileal tissue. CDR3 sequence: CASSLRSRDRDQGGEQYF. For the CDR3, the DNA is TGTGCCAGCAGTTTACGCTCCAGGGACAGGGACCAGGGGGGGGAGCAGTACTTC.